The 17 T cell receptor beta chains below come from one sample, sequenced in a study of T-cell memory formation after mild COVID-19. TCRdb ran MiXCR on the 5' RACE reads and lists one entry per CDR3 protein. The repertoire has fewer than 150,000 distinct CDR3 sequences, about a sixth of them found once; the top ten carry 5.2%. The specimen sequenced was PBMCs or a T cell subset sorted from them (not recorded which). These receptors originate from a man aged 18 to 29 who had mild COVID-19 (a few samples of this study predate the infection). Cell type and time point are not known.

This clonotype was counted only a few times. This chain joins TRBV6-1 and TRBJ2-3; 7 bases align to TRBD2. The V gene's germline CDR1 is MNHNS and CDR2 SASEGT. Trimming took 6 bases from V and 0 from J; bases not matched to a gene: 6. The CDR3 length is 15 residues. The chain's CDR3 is CASRLAYSSTDTQYF. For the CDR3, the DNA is TGTGCCAGCAGACTAGCGTATTCCAGCACAGATACGCAGTATTTT.

Written as DNA, the CDR3 is TGCGCCAGCAGGGGGGACAGGGGAGCTTTCTTT. Its translation: CASRGDRGAFF. This chain links TRBV5-1 with TRBJ1-1, with 10 bases matching TRBD1. The germline V gene has CDR1 SGHRS and CDR2 YFSETQ. CDR3 length equals 11 residues. V dropped 5 bases and J dropped 10; count of bases not matched to a gene: 2. The variable domain in full, with the rest retrieved from reference TRBV5-1 and TRBJ1-1, is KAGVTQTPRYLIKTRGQQVTLSCSPISGHRSVSWYQQTPGQGLQFLFEYFSETQRNKGNFPGRFSGRQFSNSRSEMNVSTLELGDSALYLCASRGDRGAFFGQGTRLTVV.

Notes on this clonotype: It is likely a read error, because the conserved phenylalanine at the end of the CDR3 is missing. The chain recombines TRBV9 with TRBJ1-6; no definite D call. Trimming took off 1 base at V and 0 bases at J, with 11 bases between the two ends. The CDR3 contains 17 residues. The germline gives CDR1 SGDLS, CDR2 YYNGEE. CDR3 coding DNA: TGTGCCAGCAGCGTATCGGTTGATACCTCCTATAATTCACCCCTCCACCTT. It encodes CASSVSVDTSYNSPLHL.

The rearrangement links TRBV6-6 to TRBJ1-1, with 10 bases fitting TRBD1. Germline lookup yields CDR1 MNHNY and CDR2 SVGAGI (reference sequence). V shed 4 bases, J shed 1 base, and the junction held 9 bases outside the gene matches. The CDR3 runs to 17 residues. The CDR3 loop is CASSWHLRQGANTEAFF. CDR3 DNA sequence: TGTGCCAGCAGTTGGCACCTCCGACAGGGGGCGAACACTGAAGCTTTCTTT.

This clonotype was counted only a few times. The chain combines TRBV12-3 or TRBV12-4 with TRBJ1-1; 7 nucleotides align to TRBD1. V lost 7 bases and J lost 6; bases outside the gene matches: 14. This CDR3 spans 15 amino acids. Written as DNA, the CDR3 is TGTGCCAGCACTTCCCGCACAGGGGCGGACGCTGAAGCTTTCTTT. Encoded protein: CASTSRTGADAEAFF.

CDR3 in amino acids: CATSAGAFTDTQYF. CDR3 coding DNA: TGTGCCACTTCAGCGGGGGCGTTCACAGATACGCAGTATTTT. The chain carries TRBV7-2 and TRBJ2-3; the match to TRBD2 covers 8 bases. The CDR3 has 14 residues. J lost 2 bases, V lost 10 bases, and 8 bases had no gene match. Germline-derived CDR1 and CDR2 are SGHTA and FQGNSA.

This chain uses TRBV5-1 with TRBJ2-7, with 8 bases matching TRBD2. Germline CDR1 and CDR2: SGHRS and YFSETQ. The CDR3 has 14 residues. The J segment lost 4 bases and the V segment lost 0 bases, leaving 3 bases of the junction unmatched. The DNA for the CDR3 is TGCGCCAGCAGCTTGGGAGCGGGGGATTACGAGCAGTACTTC. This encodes CASSLGAGDYEQYF. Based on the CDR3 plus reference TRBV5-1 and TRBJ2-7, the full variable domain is KAGVTQTPRYLIKTRGQQVTLSCSPISGHRSVSWYQQTPGQGLQFLFEYFSETQRNKGNFPGRFSGRQFSNSRSEMNVSTLELGDSALYLCASSLGAGDYEQYFGPGTRLTVT.

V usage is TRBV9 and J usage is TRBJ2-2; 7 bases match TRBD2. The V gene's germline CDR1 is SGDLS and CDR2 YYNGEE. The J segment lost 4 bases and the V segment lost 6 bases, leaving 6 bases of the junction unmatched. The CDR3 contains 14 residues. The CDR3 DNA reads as TGTGCCAGCACCTTGGGACTAACCACCGGGGAGCTGTTTTTT. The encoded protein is CASTLGLTTGELFF.

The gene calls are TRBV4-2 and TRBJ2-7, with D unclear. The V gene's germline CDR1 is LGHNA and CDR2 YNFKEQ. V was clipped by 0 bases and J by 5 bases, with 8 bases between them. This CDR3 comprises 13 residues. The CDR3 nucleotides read TGTGCCAGCAGCCAAGATTGGGAAGACGAGCAGTACTTC. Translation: CASSQDWEDEQYF.

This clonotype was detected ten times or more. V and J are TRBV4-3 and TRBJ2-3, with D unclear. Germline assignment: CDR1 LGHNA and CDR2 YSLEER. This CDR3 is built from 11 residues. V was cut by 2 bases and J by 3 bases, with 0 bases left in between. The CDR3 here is CASSQTDTQYF. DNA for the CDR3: TGCGCCAGCAGCCAAACAGATACGCAGTATTTT.

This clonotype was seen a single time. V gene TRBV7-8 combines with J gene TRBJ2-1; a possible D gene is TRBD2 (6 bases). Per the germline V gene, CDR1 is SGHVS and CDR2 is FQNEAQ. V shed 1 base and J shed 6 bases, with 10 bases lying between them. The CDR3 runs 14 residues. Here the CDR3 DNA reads TGTGCCAGCAGCTTAGTCGCGGGGAGCAATGAGCAGTTCTTC. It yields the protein CASSLVAGSNEQFF.

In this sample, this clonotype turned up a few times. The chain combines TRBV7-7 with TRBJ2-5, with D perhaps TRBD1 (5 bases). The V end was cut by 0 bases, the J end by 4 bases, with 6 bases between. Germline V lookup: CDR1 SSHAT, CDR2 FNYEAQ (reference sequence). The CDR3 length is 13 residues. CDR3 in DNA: TGTGCCAGCAGCTTAGCAGGGGCAGAGACCCAGTACTTC. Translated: CASSLAGAETQYF. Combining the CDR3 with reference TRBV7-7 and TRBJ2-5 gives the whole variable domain GAGVSQSPRYKVTKRGQDVTLRCDPISSHATLYWYQQALGQGPEFLTYFNYEAQPDKSGLPSDRFSAERPEGSISTLTIQRTEQRDSAMYRCASSLAGAETQYFGPGTRLLVL.

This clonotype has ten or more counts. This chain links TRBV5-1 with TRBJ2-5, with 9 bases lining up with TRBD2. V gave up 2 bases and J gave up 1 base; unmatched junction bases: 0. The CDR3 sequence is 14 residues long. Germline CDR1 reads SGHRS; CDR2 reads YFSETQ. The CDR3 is CASSLAGGQETQYF. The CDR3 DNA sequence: TGCGCCAGCAGCTTAGCGGGGGGCCAAGAGACCCAGTACTTC. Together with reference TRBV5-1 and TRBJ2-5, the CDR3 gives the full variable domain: KAGVTQTPRYLIKTRGQQVTLSCSPISGHRSVSWYQQTPGQGLQFLFEYFSETQRNKGNFPGRFSGRQFSNSRSEMNVSTLELGDSALYLCASSLAGGQETQYFGPGTRLLVL.

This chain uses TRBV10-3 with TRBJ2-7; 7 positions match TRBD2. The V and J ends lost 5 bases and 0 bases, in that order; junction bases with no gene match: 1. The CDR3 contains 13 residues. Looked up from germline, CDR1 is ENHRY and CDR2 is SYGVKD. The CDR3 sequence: CAISLADSYEQYV. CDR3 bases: TGTGCCATCAGTCTAGCGGACTCCTACGAGCAGTACGTC.

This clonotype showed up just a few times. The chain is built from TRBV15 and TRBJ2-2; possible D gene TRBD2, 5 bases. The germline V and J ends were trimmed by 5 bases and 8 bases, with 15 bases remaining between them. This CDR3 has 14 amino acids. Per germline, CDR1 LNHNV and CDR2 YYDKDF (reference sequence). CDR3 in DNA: TGTGCCACCAGCCCTGGGGTTGGGAGAGGGGAGCTGTTTTTT. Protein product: CATSPGVGRGELFF.

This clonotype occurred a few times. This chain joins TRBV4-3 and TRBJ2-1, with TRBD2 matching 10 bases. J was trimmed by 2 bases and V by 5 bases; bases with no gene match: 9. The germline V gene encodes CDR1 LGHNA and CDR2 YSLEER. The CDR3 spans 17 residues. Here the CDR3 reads CASSESIAGGTYNEQFF. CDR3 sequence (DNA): TGCGCCAGCAGCGAGTCGATAGCGGGGGGTACCTACAATGAGCAGTTCTTC.

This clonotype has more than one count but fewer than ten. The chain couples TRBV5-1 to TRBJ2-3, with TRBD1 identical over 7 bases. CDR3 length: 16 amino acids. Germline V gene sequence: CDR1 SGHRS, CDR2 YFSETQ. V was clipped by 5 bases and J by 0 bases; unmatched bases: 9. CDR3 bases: TGCGCCAGCAGGCGCAGGGGACAGCTGAGCACAGATACGCAGTATTTT. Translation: CASRRRGQLSTDTQYF.